Listed below are T cell receptor beta chains from one sample, sequenced in a study of blood T cell repertoires in COVID-19. Generated by immunoSEQ multiplex PCR, the TCRdb table keeps only in-frame clones and is missing some. In the table there are hundreds of thousands of clones, nearly 90% of which are singletons. What was sequenced was peripheral blood. The receptor source for this set is a man aged 18-30 years with active or convalescent COVID-19. The CDR3 runs from the conserved cysteine through the conserved F or W. D genes are given only for firm matches. A clone size is listed for some rows: how often the clone was seen (once, few, many), or a class if it is expanded.

j_call: TRBJ1-1; v_call: TRBV18; clone_size: .; d_call: .; cdr3_aa: CASSENLNTEAFF; cdr3_nt: TGTGCCAGCTCAGAAAACTTGAACACTGAAGCTTTCTTT
j_call: TRBJ2-5; v_call: TRBV15; clone_size: .; d_call: .; cdr3_aa: CATRAHSAGSGTQYF; cdr3_nt: TGTGCCACCAGAGCGCACAGCGCCGGGAGTGGGACCCAGTACTTC
j_call: TRBJ1-3; v_call: TRBV28; clone_size: .; d_call: .; cdr3_aa: CASSSLFSSGNTIYF; cdr3_nt: TGTGCCAGCAGTTCACTGTTTTCCTCTGGAAACACCATATATTTT
j_call: TRBJ1-5; v_call: TRBV5-8; clone_size: once; d_call: .; cdr3_aa: CASSSPDSYQPQHF; cdr3_nt: TGTGCCAGCAGCTCCCCGGACAGTTATCAGCCCCAGCATTTT
j_call: TRBJ1-2; v_call: TRBV7-2; clone_size: .; d_call: .; cdr3_aa: CASRSTPVLLYGYTF; cdr3_nt: TGTGCCAGCAGGTCAACGCCGGTACTGCTTTATGGCTACACCTTC
j_call: TRBJ2-5; v_call: TRBV7-9; clone_size: .; d_call: .; cdr3_aa: CASSDRLDLIQETQYF; cdr3_nt: TGTGCCAGCAGCGATCGGCTCGACTTGATCCAAGAGACCCAGTACTTC
j_call: TRBJ1-3; v_call: TRBV19; clone_size: .; d_call: .; cdr3_aa: CASSNYRDIRSGNTIYF; cdr3_nt: TGTGCCAGTAGTAACTACAGGGATATTCGCTCTGGAAACACCATATATTTT
j_call: TRBJ1-1; v_call: TRBV28; clone_size: .; d_call: .; cdr3_aa: CASSLLVIQGMPGNTEAFF; cdr3_nt: TGTGCCAGCAGTTTACTGGTTATACAGGGTATGCCGGGAAACACTGAAGCTTTCTTT
j_call: TRBJ1-1; v_call: TRBV7-9; clone_size: few; d_call: TRBD1; cdr3_aa: CASSSPDRKNTEAFF; cdr3_nt: TGTGCCAGCAGCTCCCCGGACAGGAAAAACACTGAAGCTTTCTTT
j_call: TRBJ1-1; v_call: TRBV7-9; clone_size: .; d_call: .; cdr3_aa: CASSIQPAGGEAFF; cdr3_nt: TGTGCCAGCAGCATCCAGCCTGCGGGGGGTGAAGCTTTCTTT
j_call: TRBJ1-2; v_call: TRBV28; clone_size: .; d_call: TRBD1; cdr3_aa: CASHPGQGLRYGGYTF; cdr3_nt: TGTGCCAGCCACCCGGGACAGGGGCTTCGGTACGGTGGCTACACCTTC
j_call: TRBJ2-7; v_call: TRBV16; clone_size: .; d_call: TRBD1; cdr3_aa: CASTGTGSSYEQYF; cdr3_nt: TGTGCCAGCACCGGGACAGGATCATCCTACGAGCAGTACTTC
j_call: TRBJ1-1; v_call: TRBV19; clone_size: .; d_call: .; cdr3_aa: CASNPTAGGRGTEAFF; cdr3_nt: TGTGCCAGTAATCCTACCGCGGGGGGAAGGGGCACTGAAGCTTTCTTT
j_call: TRBJ2-7; v_call: TRBV7-9; clone_size: once; d_call: TRBD1; cdr3_aa: CASRADRGEHEQYF; cdr3_nt: TGTGCCAGCAGAGCGGACAGGGGGGAACACGAGCAGTACTTC
j_call: TRBJ2-7; v_call: TRBV7-8; clone_size: .; d_call: .; cdr3_aa: CASSPSSYEQYF; cdr3_nt: TGTGCCAGCAGCCCCAGCTCCTACGAGCAGTACTTC
j_call: TRBJ1-2; v_call: TRBV27; clone_size: .; d_call: .; cdr3_aa: CASSPSNNYGYTF; cdr3_nt: TGTGCCAGCAGCCCGAGTAACAACTATGGCTACACCTTC
j_call: TRBJ2-1; v_call: TRBV10-3; clone_size: few; d_call: TRBD2; cdr3_aa: CAISVVASGGNEQFF; cdr3_nt: TGTGCCATCAGTGTGGTGGCTAGCGGGGGGAATGAGCAGTTCTTC
j_call: TRBJ1-1; v_call: TRBV6-5; clone_size: few; d_call: .; cdr3_aa: CASSYHINTEAFF; cdr3_nt: TGTGCCAGCAGTTACCACATTAACACTGAAGCTTTCTTT
j_call: TRBJ2-4; v_call: TRBV12-3/TRBV12-4; clone_size: .; d_call: .; cdr3_aa: CASSLVLGDIQYF; cdr3_nt: TGTGCCAGCAGTTTAGTTCTCGGGGACATTCAGTACTTC
j_call: TRBJ1-5; v_call: TRBV19; clone_size: .; d_call: .; cdr3_aa: CASSLHRENQPQHF; cdr3_nt: TGTGCCAGTAGTCTCCACAGGGAGAATCAGCCCCAGCATTTT
j_call: TRBJ2-7; v_call: TRBV5-6; clone_size: .; d_call: .; cdr3_aa: CASSLALSRAQYF; cdr3_nt: TGTGCCAGCAGCTTGGCGCTGAGCAGGGCGCAGTACTTC
j_call: TRBJ1-1; v_call: TRBV9; clone_size: .; d_call: .; cdr3_aa: CASSVISRGGTEAFF; cdr3_nt: TGTGCCAGCAGCGTAATTTCCCGGGGTGGCACTGAAGCTTTCTTT
j_call: TRBJ2-3; v_call: TRBV29-1; clone_size: .; d_call: .; cdr3_aa: CSVEKRSTDTQYF; cdr3_nt: TGCAGCGTGGAGAAGCGGAGCACAGATACGCAGTATTTT
j_call: TRBJ2-7; v_call: TRBV13; clone_size: .; d_call: TRBD2; cdr3_aa: CASSSQTSGGLYKQYF; cdr3_nt: TGTGCCAGCAGCAGCCAGACTAGCGGGGGATTATACAAGCAGTACTTC
j_call: TRBJ2-5; v_call: TRBV28; clone_size: .; d_call: TRBD2; cdr3_aa: CASREGQVGETQYF; cdr3_nt: TGTGCCAGCCGGGAGGGGCAAGTGGGGGAGACCCAGTACTTC
j_call: TRBJ2-1; v_call: TRBV7-9; clone_size: .; d_call: TRBD2; cdr3_aa: CASRREGSYNEQFF; cdr3_nt: TGTGCCTCGAGGCGGGAGGGCTCCTACAATGAGCAGTTCTTC
j_call: TRBJ1-1; v_call: TRBV5-1; clone_size: .; d_call: .; cdr3_aa: CASSLDSFEAFF; cdr3_nt: TGCGCCAGCAGCTTGGACAGCTTTGAAGCTTTCTTT
j_call: TRBJ2-3; v_call: TRBV5-6; clone_size: .; d_call: TRBD2; cdr3_aa: CASSLTGGGTDTQYF; cdr3_nt: TGTGCCAGCAGCTTGACGGGGGGGGGCACAGATACGCAGTATTTT
j_call: TRBJ1-2; v_call: TRBV3-1/TRBV3-2; clone_size: .; d_call: .; cdr3_aa: CASSHREAGYGYTF; cdr3_nt: TGTGCCAGCAGCCACCGGGAGGCGGGGTATGGCTACACCTTC
j_call: TRBJ2-7; v_call: TRBV7-6; clone_size: .; d_call: .; cdr3_aa: CASSLRGRGVLYEQYF; cdr3_nt: TGTGCCAGCAGCTTACGGGGTCGCGGGGTCCTCTACGAGCAGTACTTC
j_call: TRBJ2-7; v_call: TRBV7-9; clone_size: .; d_call: TRBD1; cdr3_aa: CASSSTGDRVHEQYF; cdr3_nt: TGTGCCAGCAGCTCTACCGGGGACAGGGTCCACGAGCAGTACTTC
j_call: TRBJ2-3; v_call: TRBV27; clone_size: .; d_call: .; cdr3_aa: CASSFVGPDTQYF; cdr3_nt: TGTGCCAGCAGTTTTGTGGGGCCAGATACGCAGTATTTT
j_call: TRBJ2-2; v_call: TRBV6-1; clone_size: .; d_call: .; cdr3_aa: CASSEGEAGELFF; cdr3_nt: TGTGCCAGCAGTGAAGGGGAGGCCGGGGAGCTGTTTTTT
j_call: TRBJ2-7; v_call: TRBV3-1/TRBV3-2; clone_size: .; d_call: .; cdr3_aa: CASSQGIAPSYEQYF; cdr3_nt: TGTGCCAGCAGCCAAGGGATAGCGCCCTCCTACGAGCAGTACTTC
j_call: TRBJ1-1; v_call: TRBV29-1; clone_size: .; d_call: .; cdr3_aa: CSVEVGSTEAFF; cdr3_nt: TGCAGCGTTGAAGTGGGGAGCACTGAAGCTTTCTTT
j_call: TRBJ2-7; v_call: TRBV13; clone_size: .; d_call: .; cdr3_aa: CASSYGVGGSGEQYF; cdr3_nt: TGTGCCAGCAGCTATGGGGTGGGAGGTTCGGGTGAGCAGTACTTC
j_call: TRBJ1-1; v_call: TRBV6-2/TRBV6-3; clone_size: .; d_call: .; cdr3_aa: CASSYTTQNLNTEAFF; cdr3_nt: TGTGCCAGCAGTTACACGACACAGAACTTGAACACTGAAGCTTTCTTT
j_call: TRBJ2-1; v_call: TRBV2; clone_size: .; d_call: .; cdr3_aa: CASSSYNEQFF; cdr3_nt: TGTGCCAGCAGTTCATACAATGAGCAGTTCTTC
j_call: TRBJ1-4; v_call: TRBV7-2; clone_size: .; d_call: .; cdr3_aa: CASSLEAREEEKLFF; cdr3_nt: TGTGCCAGCAGCTTAGAAGCGAGGGAGGAGGAAAAACTGTTTTTT
j_call: TRBJ1-4; v_call: TRBV5-1; clone_size: .; d_call: .; cdr3_aa: CASSLTGKTNEKLFF; cdr3_nt: TGCGCCAGCAGCTTGACAGGGAAAACTAATGAAAAACTGTTTTTT
j_call: TRBJ2-7; v_call: TRBV9; clone_size: .; d_call: .; cdr3_aa: CASSVDFTGVGEQYF; cdr3_nt: TGTGCCAGCAGCGTAGATTTTACAGGAGTTGGCGAGCAGTACTTC
j_call: TRBJ1-5; v_call: TRBV9; clone_size: .; d_call: TRBD1; cdr3_aa: CASSPGTASNQPQHF; cdr3_nt: TGTGCCAGCAGCCCAGGGACAGCCTCTAATCAGCCCCAGCATTTT
j_call: TRBJ2-5; v_call: TRBV2; clone_size: .; d_call: .; cdr3_aa: CASVQQETQYF; cdr3_nt: TGTGCCAGCGTGCAGCAAGAGACCCAGTACTTC
j_call: TRBJ2-1; v_call: TRBV21-1; clone_size: .; d_call: .; cdr3_aa: CASSKSPRDRGYNEQFF; cdr3_nt: TGTGCCAGCAGCAAGAGCCCCCGGGACAGGGGCTACAATGAGCAGTTCTTC
j_call: TRBJ2-3; v_call: TRBV9; clone_size: .; d_call: .; cdr3_aa: CASSVTASSTDTQYF; cdr3_nt: TGTGCCAGCAGCGTTACAGCCTCTAGCACAGATACGCAGTATTTT
j_call: TRBJ1-2; v_call: TRBV7-6; clone_size: once; d_call: .; cdr3_aa: CASSPISGGIYGYTF; cdr3_nt: TGTGCCAGCAGCCCGATTTCCGGAGGGATTTATGGCTACACCTTC
j_call: TRBJ1-2; v_call: TRBV5-4; clone_size: .; d_call: .; cdr3_aa: CASSLRQVFDYGYTF; cdr3_nt: TGTGCCAGCAGCCTCCGACAGGTTTTTGACTATGGCTACACCTTC
j_call: TRBJ1-2; v_call: TRBV6-5; clone_size: .; d_call: .; cdr3_aa: CASSYSEGSYGYTF; cdr3_nt: TGTGCCAGCAGTTACTCGGAGGGGTCCTATGGCTACACCTTC